The clone carrying this TCR beta chain came up a few times. Its target is not known. This CDR3 comprises 17 residues. Germline values: CDR1 SGHRS, CDR2 YFSETQ. Trimming removed 0 bases at V and 3 bases at J, with 15 bases between. Unique molecular identifiers were incorporated when the TCRbeta library was constructed. TCRdb re-derived calls from the PCR reads in MiXCR, one entry per CDR3 protein. Of about 980,000 distinct CDR3 sequences in the sample, roughly 29% were seen once. The data are from a study of T-cell reconstitution after alpha-beta-depleted transplantation in children. General study findings and limits: The authors attributed T-cell counts and diversity one year after transplant mostly to newly produced T cells. Reported findings indicate that, about two months after transplant, alpha-beta T cells came from several hundred expanded clones, which were derived from non-depleted graft cells.

Specimen: PBMCs, mostly from graft donor cells, collected 360 days after TCRalphabeta/CD19-depleted stem cell transplant. This TCR was sampled from a boy under two years old who had a stem cell transplant for SCID, so the T cells may come from the graft donor. This rearrangement joins TRBV5-1 to TRBJ2-2; D not resolved. Here the CDR3 DNA reads TGCGCCAGCAGCTTGGCTTGGGATTCGTTAGACACCGGGGAGCTGTTTTTT. Amino acid sequence: CASSLAWDSLDTGELFF.